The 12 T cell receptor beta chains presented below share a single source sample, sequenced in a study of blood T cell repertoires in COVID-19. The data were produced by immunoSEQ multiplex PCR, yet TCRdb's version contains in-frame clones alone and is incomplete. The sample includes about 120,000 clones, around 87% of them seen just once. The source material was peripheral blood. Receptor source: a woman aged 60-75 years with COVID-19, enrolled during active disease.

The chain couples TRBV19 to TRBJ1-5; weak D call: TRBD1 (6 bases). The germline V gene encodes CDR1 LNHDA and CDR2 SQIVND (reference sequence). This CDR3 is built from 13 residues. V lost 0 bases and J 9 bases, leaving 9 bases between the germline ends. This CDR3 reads CASSIEGRGPQHF. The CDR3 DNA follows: TGTGCCAGTAGTATAGAGGGCAGGGGGCCCCAGCATTTT.

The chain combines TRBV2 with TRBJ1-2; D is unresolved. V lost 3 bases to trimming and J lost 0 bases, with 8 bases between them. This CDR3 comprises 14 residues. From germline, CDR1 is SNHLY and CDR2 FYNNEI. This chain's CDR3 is CASSETRSNYGYTF. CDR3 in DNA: TGTGCCAGCAGTGAGACACGATCTAACTATGGCTACACCTTC. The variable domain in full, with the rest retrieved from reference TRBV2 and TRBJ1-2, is EPEVTQTPSHQVTQMGQEVILRCVPISNHLYFYWYRQILGQKVEFLVSFYNNEISEKSEIFDDQFSVERPDGSNFTLKIRSTKLEDSAMYFCASSETRSNYGYTFGSGTRLTVV.

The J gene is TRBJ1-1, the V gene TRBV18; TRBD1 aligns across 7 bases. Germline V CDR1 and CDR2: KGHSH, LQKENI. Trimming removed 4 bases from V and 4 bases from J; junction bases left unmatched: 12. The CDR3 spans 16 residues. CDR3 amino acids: CASSQVMTGSGTEAFF. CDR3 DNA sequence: TGTGCCAGCTCACAAGTCATGACAGGGTCTGGCACTGAAGCTTTCTTT.

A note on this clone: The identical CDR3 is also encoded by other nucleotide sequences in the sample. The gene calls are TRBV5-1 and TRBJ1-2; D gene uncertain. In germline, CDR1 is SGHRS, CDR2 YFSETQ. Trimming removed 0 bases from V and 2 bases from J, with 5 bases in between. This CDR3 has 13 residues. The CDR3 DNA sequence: TGCGCCAGCAGCTTGGGACAAAACTATGGCTACACCTTC. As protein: CASSLGQNYGYTF.

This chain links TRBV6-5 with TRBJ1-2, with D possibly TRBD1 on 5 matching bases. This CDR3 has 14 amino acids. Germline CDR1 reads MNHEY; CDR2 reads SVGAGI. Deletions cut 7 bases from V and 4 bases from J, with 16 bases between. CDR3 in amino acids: CASIPGGTGYGYTF. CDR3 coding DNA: TGTGCCAGCATACCTGGGGGGACTGGCTATGGCTACACCTTC.

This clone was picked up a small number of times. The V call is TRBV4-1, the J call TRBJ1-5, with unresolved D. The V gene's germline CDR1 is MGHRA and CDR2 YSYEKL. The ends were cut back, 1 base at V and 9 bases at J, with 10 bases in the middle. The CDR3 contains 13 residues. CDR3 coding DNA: TGCGCCAGCAGCCAAGTTGTCCCCGGGCCCCAGCATTTT. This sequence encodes CASSQVVPGPQHF.

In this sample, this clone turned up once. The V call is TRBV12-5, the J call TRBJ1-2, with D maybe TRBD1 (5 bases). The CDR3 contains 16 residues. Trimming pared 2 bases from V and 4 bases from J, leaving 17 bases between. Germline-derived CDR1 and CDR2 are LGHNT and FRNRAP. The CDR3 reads CASGLPQGLPLYGYTF. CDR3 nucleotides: TGTGCTAGTGGTTTGCCCCAGGGACTCCCTCTCTATGGCTACACCTTC.

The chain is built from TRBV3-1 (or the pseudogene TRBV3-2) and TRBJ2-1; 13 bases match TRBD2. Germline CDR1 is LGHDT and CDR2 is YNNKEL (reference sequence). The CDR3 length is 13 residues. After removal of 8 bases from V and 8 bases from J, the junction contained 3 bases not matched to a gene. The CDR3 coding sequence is TGTGCCAGCGGACTAGCGGGGGTCGATGAGCAGTTCTTC. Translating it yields CASGLAGVDEQFF.

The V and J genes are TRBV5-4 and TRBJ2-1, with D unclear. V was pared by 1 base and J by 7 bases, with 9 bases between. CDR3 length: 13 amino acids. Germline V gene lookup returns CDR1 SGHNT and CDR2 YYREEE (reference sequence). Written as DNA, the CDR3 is TGTGCCAGCAGCTTGAGTATCGGTAATGAGCAGTTCTTC. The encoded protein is CASSLSIGNEQFF.

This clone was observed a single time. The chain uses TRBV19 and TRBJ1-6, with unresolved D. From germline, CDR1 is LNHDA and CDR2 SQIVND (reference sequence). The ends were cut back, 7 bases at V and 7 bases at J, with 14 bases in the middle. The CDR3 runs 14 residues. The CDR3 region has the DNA TGTGCCAGTATGGACGGACTGACAAATTCACCCCTCCACTTT. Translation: CASMDGLTNSPLHF.

CDR3 in amino acids: CASSHGGRGIYNEQFF. CDR3 sequence (DNA): TGCGCCAGCAGCCATGGTGGGCGGGGGATCTACAATGAGCAGTTCTTC. The V gene is TRBV4-3, the J gene TRBJ2-1; TRBD2 aligns across 7 bases. CDR1 is LGHNA and CDR2 is YSLEER in the germline V gene. J gave up 3 bases and V 3 bases, and 8 bases lay outside the gene matches. This CDR3 has 16 residues.

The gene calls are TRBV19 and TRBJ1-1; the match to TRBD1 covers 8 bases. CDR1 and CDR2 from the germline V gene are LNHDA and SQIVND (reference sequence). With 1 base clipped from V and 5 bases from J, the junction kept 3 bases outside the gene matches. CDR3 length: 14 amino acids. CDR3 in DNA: TGTGCCAGTAGTATAGGGCAGGGGGCGACTGAAGCTTTCTTT. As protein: CASSIGQGATEAFF.